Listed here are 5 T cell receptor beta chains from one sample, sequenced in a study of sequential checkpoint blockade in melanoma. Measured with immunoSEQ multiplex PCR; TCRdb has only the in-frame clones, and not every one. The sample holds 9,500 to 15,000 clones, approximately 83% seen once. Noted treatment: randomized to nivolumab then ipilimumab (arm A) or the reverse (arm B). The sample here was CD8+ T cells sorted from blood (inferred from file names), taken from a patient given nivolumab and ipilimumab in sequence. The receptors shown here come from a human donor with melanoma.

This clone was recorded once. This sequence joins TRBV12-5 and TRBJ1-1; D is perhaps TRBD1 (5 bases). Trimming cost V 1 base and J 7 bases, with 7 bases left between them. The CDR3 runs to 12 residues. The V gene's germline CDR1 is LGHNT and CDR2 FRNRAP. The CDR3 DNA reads TGTGCTAGTGGTTTGGCAGGGTTTGAAGCTTTCTTT. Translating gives CASGLAGFEAFF.

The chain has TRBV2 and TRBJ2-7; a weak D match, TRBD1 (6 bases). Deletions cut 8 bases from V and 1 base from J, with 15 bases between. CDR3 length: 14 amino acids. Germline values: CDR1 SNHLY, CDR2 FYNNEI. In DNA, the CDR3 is TGTGCCAGCTACTCCCGGGACACTTCCTACGAGCAGTACTTC. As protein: CASYSRDTSYEQYF.

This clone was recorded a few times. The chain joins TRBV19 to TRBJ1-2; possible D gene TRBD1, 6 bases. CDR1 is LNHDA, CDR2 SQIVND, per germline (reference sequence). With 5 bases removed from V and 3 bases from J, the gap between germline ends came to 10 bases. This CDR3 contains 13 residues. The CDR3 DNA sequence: TGTGCCAGTAGTGCAGGGGTCCACTATGGCTACACCTTC. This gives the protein CASSAGVHYGYTF.

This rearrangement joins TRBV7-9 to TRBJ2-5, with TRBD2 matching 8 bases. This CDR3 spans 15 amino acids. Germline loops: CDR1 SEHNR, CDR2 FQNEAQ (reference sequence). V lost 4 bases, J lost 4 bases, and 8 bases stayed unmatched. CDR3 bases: TGTGCCAGCAGCTCGGGACTAGATTTGAGAGAGACCCAGTACTTC. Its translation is CASSSGLDLRETQYF.

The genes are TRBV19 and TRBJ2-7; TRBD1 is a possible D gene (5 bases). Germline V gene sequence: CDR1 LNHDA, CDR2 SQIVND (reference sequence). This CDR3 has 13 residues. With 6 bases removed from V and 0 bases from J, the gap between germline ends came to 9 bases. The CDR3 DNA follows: TGTGCCAGTAGCCTCAGGGACTCCTACGAGCAGTACTTC. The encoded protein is CASSLRDSYEQYF.